This T cell receptor (beta chain) derives from a study of cytomegalovirus exposure and HLA in healthy donors. Findings of the study overall: An analysis that came later showed most CMV-associated TCR beta chains appearing HLA-restricted. Later genetic work tied a missense DCLRE1C variant to beta-chain V and J trimming. Several V segments, TRBV6-2 and TRBV6-3 among them, could not be told apart and were dropped.

With regard to this clone: Antigen: not known.

The PCR was carried out with 60 Vbeta primers and 13 Jbeta primers. Method: immunoSEQ multiplex PCR; TCRdb's copy keeps in-frame clones and lacks some. The sample records more than 90,000 clones, 70% to 85% being singletons. The CDR3 loop spans 17 amino acids. V shed 0 bases, J shed 0 bases, and the junction held 4 bases outside the gene matches. The germline V gene encodes CDR1 SGHRS and CDR2 YFSETQ. The genes are TRBV5-1 and TRBJ1-3; TRBD1 matches at 9 bases. This sequence was found in a man aged 45-65 years in good health and CMV-seropositive. The sequenced sample consisted of PBMCs. The CDR3 region has the DNA TGCGCCAGCAGCTTGGGGGGACAGGGCTACTCTGGAAACACCATATATTTT. Translating it yields CASSLGGQGYSGNTIYF.